Sequencing of this T cell receptor beta chain was carried out in a study of regulatory T cells in long-lasting Graves disease. Findings and limits, study-wide: Newly diagnosed Graves' patients had higher TCR diversity than persistent ones. Persistent cases favored TRBV28, TRBJ1-2 and TRBJ2-5.

Time point in this sample: newly diagnosed GD, antithyroid drugs for less than 3 months. PBMCs provided the RNA from which the TCR library was made. Collection of peripheral blood (nine milliliters) was done using EDTA tubes. Per the germline V gene, CDR1 is KGHDR and CDR2 is SFDVKD. This CDR3 contains 13 residues. Trimming cost V 7 bases and J 8 bases; bases outside gene matches: 3. HTBI primers from iRepertoire and Arm-PCR of CDR3 regions yielded the TCR beta libraries. TCRdb re-called the multiplex PCR reads through MiXCR, storing one row per CDR3 protein. The sample has 350,000 to 450,000 distinct CDR3 sequences, 15% seen once. This clonotype was counted only a few times. Its target is not known. These data also featured in a second study, about T cells in Graves' hyperthyroidism and ophthalmopathy. This second study notes: Uncontrolled infection, other autoimmune disease, pregnancy or lactation excluded patients.

The rearrangement links TRBV24-1 to TRBJ2-1; 11 bases align to TRBD1. The TCR was taken from a woman between 40 and 55 years old with Graves disease. This sample comprised peripheral blood mononuclear cells (PBMCs), obtained at new diagnosis, from a patient treated with antithyroid drugs. The chain's CDR3 is CATSWTGGDEQFF. The CDR3, as DNA: TGTGCCACCAGCTGGACAGGGGGCGATGAGCAGTTCTTC.